The 21 T cell receptor beta chains reported below all come from one sample, sequenced in a study of blood T cell repertoires in COVID-19. Method: immunoSEQ multiplex PCR; TCRdb's copy keeps in-frame clones and lacks some. This sample has 90,000 or so clones, with 65% to 90% found just once. Sequencing was carried out using peripheral blood. These receptors all come from a man aged 55-75 years with acute or convalescent COVID-19.

V is TRBV6-4 and J is TRBJ2-2, with 7 bases matching TRBD1. This CDR3 spans 14 amino acids. V was pared by 6 bases and J by 3 bases, with 4 bases of the junction left unmatched. Per germline, CDR1 MRHNA and CDR2 SNTAGT. CDR3 sequence: CASRGTAYTGELFF. The CDR3, as DNA: TGTGCCAGCAGGGGGACAGCTTACACCGGGGAGCTGTTTTTT.

This chain joins TRBV30 and TRBJ2-1; 10 bases map to TRBD2. V was clipped by 3 bases and J by 9 bases; unmatched bases: 2. The CDR3 has 12 residues. Germline V lookup: CDR1 GTSNPN, CDR2 SVGIG (reference sequence). CDR3 sequence (DNA): TGTGCCTGGAGCGGGACTAGCGTTGAGCAGTTCTTC. Its translation is CAWSGTSVEQFF.

In its sample, this clone was seen a few times. The chain is built from TRBV10-3 and TRBJ2-3; D is unresolved. This CDR3 is 14 amino acids long. The V gene's germline CDR1 is ENHRY and CDR2 SYGVKD. V lost 0 bases, J lost 0 bases, and 4 bases lay in between. The CDR3 loop reads CAISESSSTDTQYF. CDR3 DNA: TGTGCCATCAGTGAGTCGTCTAGCACAGATACGCAGTATTTT.

J is TRBJ2-7 and V is TRBV7-2, with 7 bases matching TRBD1. Germline V gene sequence: CDR1 SGHTA, CDR2 FQGNSA. The junction had 5 bases not matched to a gene; V was cut back by 0 bases and J by 3 bases. The CDR3 is made up of 15 amino acids. The CDR3 spells CASSLAGTADYEQYF. The CDR3, as DNA: TGTGCCAGCAGCTTAGCGGGGACAGCAGACTACGAGCAGTACTTC.

The rearrangement uses TRBV5-5 and TRBJ2-3; no definite D call. The germline gives CDR1 SGHKS, CDR2 YYEKEE (reference sequence). This CDR3 spans 15 amino acids. Trimming took off 0 bases at V and 5 bases at J, with 13 bases between the two ends. The CDR3 coding sequence is TGTGCCAGCAGCTTGGTTAGCCTAGAAGGAGATACGCAGTATTTT. Encoded protein: CASSLVSLEGDTQYF.

This sequence joins TRBV4-3 and TRBJ2-2; no firm D call. Germline assignment: CDR1 LGHNA and CDR2 YSLEER. V gave up 0 bases and J gave up 2 bases, with 4 bases separating them. The CDR3 totals 14 residues. CDR3 nucleotide sequence: TGCGCCAGCAGCCAAGATATTAACACCGGGGAGCTGTTTTTT. It is translated as CASSQDINTGELFF.

The chain links TRBV9 to TRBJ1-5; 8 bases align to TRBD1. The J segment lost 3 bases and the V segment lost 4 bases, leaving 9 bases of the junction unmatched. The CDR3 loop spans 16 amino acids. The germline gives CDR1 SGDLS, CDR2 YYNGEE. The DNA of the CDR3 is TGTGCCAGCAGCCAAGGACCAGGGGGCCCCAATCAGCCCCAGCATTTT. This sequence encodes CASSQGPGGPNQPQHF.

The sample holds a few counts of this clone. The chain links TRBV19 to TRBJ2-7, with D possibly matching TRBD2 (5 bases). Germline-derived CDR1 and CDR2 are LNHDA and SQIVND (reference sequence). Deletions cut 7 bases from V and 0 bases from J, with 13 bases between. The CDR3 covers 14 residues. CDR3 sequence (DNA): TGTGCCAGTACCCAGCGGCTAAGCTCCTACGAGCAGTACTTC. This translates into CASTQRLSSYEQYF.

This clone was counted only a few times. V and J are TRBV18 and TRBJ1-2; perhaps TRBD1 as D (6 bases). Germline CDR1 and CDR2: KGHSH and LQKENI. The V end lost 1 base, the J end lost 2 bases, and 11 bases lay between the germline ends. The length of the CDR3 is 15 residues. Here the CDR3 reads CASSPQQGGNYGYTF. The CDR3 DNA is TGTGCCAGCTCACCACAACAGGGTGGCAACTATGGCTACACCTTC.

This chain joins TRBV2 and TRBJ2-3; TRBD2 matches 11 bases. In germline, CDR1 is SNHLY, CDR2 FYNNEI. The CDR3 has 15 residues. V shed 3 bases and J 5 bases; nucleotides not matched to a gene: 4. In DNA form, the CDR3 reads TGTGCCAGCAGTGAGTTCGGACTAGCGGGAGATACGCAGTATTTT. It is translated as CASSEFGLAGDTQYF. The full variable domain, rest sourced from reference TRBV2 and TRBJ2-3, is EPEVTQTPSHQVTQMGQEVILRCVPISNHLYFYWYRQILGQKVEFLVSFYNNEISEKSEIFDDQFSVERPDGSNFTLKIRSTKLEDSAMYFCASSEFGLAGDTQYFGPGTRLTVL.

This clone was seen more than once but under ten times. The J gene is TRBJ2-2, the V gene TRBV6-2 or TRBV6-3, with unresolved D. Germline V CDR1 and CDR2: MNHEY, SVGEGT. There are 15 residues in the CDR3. The V and J ends lost 0 bases and 6 bases respectively, with 11 bases between them. The DNA for the CDR3 is TGTGCCAGCAGTTACTCGTCGGTGTCCGCCGGGGAGCTGTTTTTT. This encodes CASSYSSVSAGELFF.

The chain recombines TRBV9 with TRBJ2-7; D possibly corresponds to TRBD2 (5 bases). Germline V lookup: CDR1 SGDLS, CDR2 YYNGEE. This CDR3 is built from 17 residues. V was shortened by 0 bases and J by 7 bases, with 23 bases between the two germline ends. CDR3: CASSVGFRGSRIGEQYF. The CDR3, as DNA: TGTGCCAGCAGCGTAGGATTCCGAGGGAGCCGAATAGGGGAGCAGTACTTC.

The chain links TRBV6-4 to TRBJ1-6, with D perhaps TRBD1 (6 bases). CDR3 length: 15 residues. Per germline, CDR1 MRHNA and CDR2 SNTAGT. V dropped 3 bases and J dropped 6 bases, with 12 bases sitting between them. The CDR3 region is CASSEQGESNSPLHF. The CDR3 DNA reads as TGTGCCAGCAGTGAACAGGGCGAGAGTAATTCACCCCTCCACTTT.

This sequence joins TRBV6-1 and TRBJ1-4, with TRBD1 identical over 9 bases. Germline lookup yields CDR1 MNHNS and CDR2 SASEGT. CDR3 size: 14 residues. V was pared by 6 bases and J by 7 bases, with 6 bases of the junction left unmatched. CDR3 amino acids: CASRPSDRGEKLFF. CDR3 in DNA: TGTGCCAGCAGACCCTCGGACAGGGGTGAAAAACTGTTTTTT.

V is TRBV11-1 and J is TRBJ1-3; possible D gene TRBD1, 6 bases. In germline, CDR1 is SGHAT, CDR2 FQDESV (reference sequence). The CDR3 is 14 amino acids. Trimming took off 6 bases at V and 2 bases at J, with 11 bases between the two ends. As DNA, the CDR3 is TGTGCCAGCAGTCGGACAGCCACTGGAAACACCATATATTTT. Translating it yields CASSRTATGNTIYF.

The chain recombines TRBV6-6 with TRBJ1-6; TRBD1 is a possible D gene (5 bases). There are 16 residues in the CDR3. V shed 0 bases and J shed 7 bases, with 13 bases lying between them. Germline CDR1 is MNHNY and CDR2 is SVGAGI (reference sequence). This CDR3 reads CASSYSGPGDNSPLHF. CDR3 DNA sequence: TGTGCCAGCAGTTACTCCGGACCGGGGGACAATTCACCCCTCCACTTT.

V and J are TRBV18 and TRBJ1-2; 8 bases map to TRBD1. This CDR3 has 18 residues. Germline CDR1 is KGHSH and CDR2 is LQKENI. The junction had 16 bases not matched to a gene; V was cut back by 3 bases and J by 4 bases. The CDR3: CASSPAPDRVGLGYGYTF. CDR3 DNA: TGTGCCAGCTCACCTGCCCCGGACAGGGTGGGACTTGGCTATGGCTACACCTTC.

V usage is TRBV4-3 and J usage is TRBJ2-2, with TRBD2 as a possible D gene (5 bases). In germline, CDR1 is LGHNA, CDR2 YSLEER. The germline V and J ends were trimmed by 3 bases and 4 bases, with 15 bases remaining between them. This CDR3 comprises 16 residues. The CDR3 DNA follows: TGCGCCAGCAGCCACGGGGTGGGCCAGGCCACCGGGGAGCTGTTTTTT. Amino acids: CASSHGVGQATGELFF.

This chain connects TRBV21-1 to TRBJ2-7; the table gives TRBD1 as D, unverified against the DNA. TRBV21-1 has pseudogene status. This CDR3 has 14 amino acids. CDR3 sequence (DNA): TGTGCCACCCCCATAGGGGGTAGTTTCGACGAGCAGTACTTC. This sequence encodes CATPIGGSFDEQYF.

This clone was found once. This chain connects TRBV19 to TRBJ2-7; 8 bases match TRBD2. The CDR3 runs to 14 residues. Per germline, CDR1 LNHDA and CDR2 SQIVND (reference sequence). J was trimmed by 2 bases and V by 3 bases; bases with no gene match: 3. CDR3 nucleotides: TGTGCCAGTAGTATCCGGGAGGGCCCCTACGAGCAGTACTTC. Protein: CASSIREGPYEQYF.

The rearrangement joins TRBV10-3 to TRBJ2-3, with 9 bases matching TRBD1. This CDR3 has 15 residues. V was clipped by 2 bases and J by 4 bases; unmatched bases: 4. Per the germline V gene, CDR1 is ENHRY and CDR2 is SYGVKD. DNA of the CDR3: TGTGCCATCAGTGAGGGGGACAGGGTTGCAGATACGCAGTATTTT. Translation gives CAISEGDRVADTQYF.